A selection of T cell receptor beta chains follows, all from one sample in a study of blood T cells in healthy people across ages. From the 5' RACE reads, TCRdb called clonotypes with MiXCR, one entry per CDR3 protein. The sample contains more than 700,000 distinct CDR3 sequences, 53% of which appear only once. The sequencing sample was made of blood. The receptors shown here come from an elderly man in good health. Both conserved end residues are part of each CDR3. Fields, in order: D gene, J gene, clone size, V gene, CDR3 protein, CDR3 DNA. A D gene is named only where the DNA matches it firmly. Clone sizes are given selectively: once, few, many, or a class where the clone is expanded.

D: NA
J: TRBJ2-7
size: NA
V: TRBV9
CDR3: CVTSYEQYF
DNA: TGTGTCACCTCCTACGAGCAGTACTTC

D: NA
J: TRBJ2-7
size: NA
V: TRBV6-5
CDR3: CASSYLGLQGTYEQYF
DNA: TGTGCCAGCAGTTACCTCGGCCTACAGGGTACCTACGAGCAGTACTTC

D: NA
J: TRBJ2-3
size: NA
V: TRBV28
CDR3: CASSTRGGGETDTQYF
DNA: TGTGCCAGCAGTACCAGGGGAGGCGGGGAGACAGATACGCAGTATTTT

D: NA
J: TRBJ2-5
size: NA
V: TRBV6-1
CDR3: CASSDPGREETQYF
DNA: TGTGCCAGCAGTGATCCCGGCAGGGAAGAGACCCAGTACTTC

D: TRBD2
J: TRBJ2-5
size: NA
V: TRBV4-2
CDR3: CASSQVLAEETQYF
DNA: TGTGCCAGCAGTCAAGTACTAGCGGAAGAGACCCAGTACTTC

D: NA
J: TRBJ2-2
size: NA
V: TRBV28
CDR3: CASSNLRSGELFF
DNA: TGTGCCAGCAGTAATCTCAGGTCCGGGGAGCTGTTTTTT

D: NA
J: TRBJ2-7
size: few
V: TRBV20-1
CDR3: CSARGLMGEQYF
DNA: TGCAGTGCTAGAGGGCTAATGGGCGAGCAGTACTTC

D: NA
J: TRBJ2-7
size: NA
V: TRBV20-1
CDR3: CSASKGQTYEQYF
DNA: TGCAGTGCTAGTAAGGGACAAACCTACGAGCAGTACTTC

D: NA
J: TRBJ1-5
size: NA
V: TRBV15
CDR3: CATSRSEKGSRYINQPQHF
DNA: TGTGCCACCAGCAGATCCGAAAAGGGATCCAGATATATCAATCAGCCCCAGCATTTT

D: NA
J: TRBJ1-5
size: once
V: TRBV29-1
CDR3: CSVEVERGQPQHF
DNA: TGCAGCGTTGAAGTCGAAAGGGGTCAGCCCCAGCATTTT

D: NA
J: TRBJ2-1
size: many
V: TRBV20-1
CDR3: CSARARRGSTHEQFF
DNA: TGCAGTGCTAGAGCTCGCAGGGGCTCTACCCATGAGCAGTTCTTC

D: NA
J: TRBJ1-1
size: few
V: TRBV29-1
CDR3: CSVVKKNTEAFF
DNA: TGCAGCGTTGTAAAGAAGAACACTGAAGCTTTCTTT

D: TRBD2
J: TRBJ2-1
size: few
V: TRBV20-1
CDR3: CSARFGLAGHNEQFF
DNA: TGCAGTGCTAGATTTGGACTAGCGGGGCACAATGAGCAGTTCTTC

D: NA
J: TRBJ2-5
size: NA
V: TRBV3-1
CDR3: CASSPAVFTEYQETQYF
DNA: TGTGCCAGCAGCCCTGCCGTCTTCACAGAGTACCAAGAGACCCAGTACTTC

D: NA
J: TRBJ2-3
size: NA
V: TRBV6-6
CDR3: CASSFLGVEPPQYF
DNA: TGTGCCAGCAGCTTCCTGGGGGTAGAGCCGCCGCAGTATTTT

D: NA
J: TRBJ2-5
size: NA
V: TRBV2
CDR3: CASREYLVRGETQYF
DNA: TGTGCCAGCAGGGAATACCTAGTTCGTGGAGAGACCCAGTACTTC

D: TRBD1
J: TRBJ1-5
size: NA
V: TRBV12-3/TRBV12-4
CDR3: CASSLRDSLETPHF
DNA: TGTGCCAGCAGCCTACGGGACAGCTTAGAGACTCCGCATTTT

D: TRBD2
J: TRBJ2-7
size: NA
V: TRBV4-2
CDR3: CASSQEPSGRALDEQYF
DNA: TGTGCCAGCAGCCAAGAACCCAGCGGGAGGGCTCTGGATGAGCAGTACTTC

D: NA
J: TRBJ2-7
size: NA
V: TRBV20-1
CDR3: CSARAGRRAPSYEQYF
DNA: TGCAGTGCTAGAGCGGGTAGGAGGGCCCCCTCCTACGAGCAGTACTTC

D: NA
J: TRBJ1-6
size: NA
V: TRBV30
CDR3: CAWRARDGNNSPLHF
DNA: TGTGCCTGGAGGGCCCGGGACGGAAATAATTCACCCCTCCACTTT

D: TRBD1
J: TRBJ2-6
size: NA
V: TRBV3-1
CDR3: CASSRRTGLVLSGANVLTF
DNA: TGTGCCAGCAGCCGCCGGACAGGCCTTGTACTCTCTGGGGCCAACGTCCTGACTTTC

D: NA
J: TRBJ2-3
size: NA
V: TRBV7-6
CDR3: CASSLLASSSTDTQYF
DNA: TGTGCCAGCAGCTTGTTGGCTAGCTCCAGCACAGATACGCAGTATTTT

D: TRBD1
J: TRBJ2-5
size: few
V: TRBV7-2
CDR3: CASSLWDRGLDQETQYF
DNA: TGTGCCAGCAGCTTATGGGACAGGGGGCTCGACCAAGAGACCCAGTACTTC

D: TRBD2
J: TRBJ2-1
size: few
V: TRBV20-1
CDR3: CSARTLAAYNEQFF
DNA: TGCAGTGCTAGGACACTAGCGGCCTACAATGAGCAGTTCTTC

D: NA
J: TRBJ1-2
size: few
V: TRBV3-1
CDR3: CASSRNYGYTF
DNA: TGTGCCAGCAGCCGGAACTATGGCTACACCTTC

D: NA
J: TRBJ1-2
size: NA
V: TRBV10-3
CDR3: CAISEETIYGYTF
DNA: TGTGCCATCAGTGAGGAGACAATCTATGGCTACACCTTC

D: NA
J: TRBJ1-5
size: few
V: TRBV27
CDR3: CASSGGGRYQAQHF
DNA: TGTGCCAGCAGTGGGGGGGGCAGGTATCAAGCCCAGCATTTT

D: NA
J: TRBJ2-1
size: NA
V: TRBV20-1
CDR3: CSAYGTFSSYNEQFF
DNA: TGCAGTGCGTACGGGACTTTTAGCTCCTACAATGAGCAGTTCTTC

D: TRBD2
J: TRBJ2-7
size: NA
V: TRBV2
CDR3: CASSEGGGVDEQYF
DNA: TGTGCCAGCAGTGAAGGGGGGGGAGTGGATGAGCAGTACTTC

D: TRBD2
J: TRBJ2-3
size: NA
V: TRBV4-1
CDR3: CASSQDGKSGRAWDTQYF
DNA: TGCGCCAGCAGCCAAGATGGAAAAAGCGGGAGGGCTTGGGATACGCAGTATTTT

D: NA
J: TRBJ1-2
size: few
V: TRBV12-3/TRBV12-4
CDR3: CASSKGVPGGGYTF
DNA: TGTGCCAGCAGCAAGGGGGTTCCGGGCGGTGGCTACACCTTC

D: NA
J: TRBJ2-7
size: once
V: TRBV29-1
CDR3: CSGEKGQGVRGAYEQYF
DNA: TGCAGCGGTGAGAAAGGGCAGGGCGTACGGGGAGCCTACGAGCAGTACTTC

D: NA
J: TRBJ2-5
size: many
V: TRBV20-1
CDR3: CSAPAMKETQYF
DNA: TGCAGTGCTCCAGCCATGAAAGAGACCCAGTACTTC

D: TRBD1
J: TRBJ2-7
size: NA
V: TRBV28
CDR3: CASRPFGTGTYEQYF
DNA: TGTGCCAGCAGACCATTCGGGACAGGGACGTACGAGCAGTACTTC

D: NA
J: TRBJ1-6
size: once
V: TRBV12-3/TRBV12-4
CDR3: CASSLGVWHSPLHF
DNA: TGTGCCAGCAGTTTAGGGGTTTGGCATTCACCCCTCCACTTT

D: NA
J: TRBJ2-5
size: NA
V: TRBV7-2
CDR3: CASSELHRGGATQYF
DNA: TGTGCCAGCAGCGAACTGCACAGGGGAGGGGCGACCCAGTACTTC

D: NA
J: TRBJ2-3
size: many
V: TRBV7-2
CDR3: CASSLQGSTDTQYF
DNA: TGTGCCAGCAGCTTACAGGGGAGCACAGATACGCAGTATTTT

D: TRBD1
J: TRBJ1-6
size: few
V: TRBV6-5
CDR3: CASSRLGTAYSPLHF
DNA: TGTGCCAGCAGCCGCCTTGGGACAGCCTATTCACCCCTCCACTTT

D: NA
J: TRBJ2-1
size: NA
V: TRBV27
CDR3: CASSFLPLAGYNEQFF
DNA: TGTGCCAGCAGTTTCCTCCCGTTGGCGGGTTACAATGAGCAGTTCTTC

D: TRBD2
J: TRBJ2-3
size: NA
V: TRBV10-3
CDR3: CAISESGGNTDTQYF
DNA: TGTGCCATCAGTGAGTCGGGGGGGAACACAGATACGCAGTATTTT

D: TRBD1
J: TRBJ1-2
size: NA
V: TRBV19
CDR3: CVCSDRGRNYGYTF
DNA: TGTGTCTGTAGTGACAGGGGGCGCAACTATGGCTACACCTTC

D: NA
J: TRBJ1-5
size: NA
V: TRBV5-1
CDR3: CASSSSPGGPQHF
DNA: TGCGCCAGCAGCTCCTCGCCCGGGGGGCCCCAGCATTTT

D: NA
J: TRBJ2-5
size: NA
V: TRBV5-1
CDR3: CASSLDRSHQETQYF
DNA: TGCGCCAGCAGCTTGGATAGGTCGCACCAAGAGACCCAGTACTTC

D: TRBD1
J: TRBJ1-2
size: NA
V: TRBV12-3/TRBV12-4
CDR3: CASRQRKQGAGYTF
DNA: TGTGCCAGCAGGCAAAGGAAACAGGGGGCTGGCTACACCTTC

D: TRBD2
J: TRBJ2-5
size: NA
V: TRBV27
CDR3: CASSPIGLAGGEETQYF
DNA: TGTGCCAGCAGTCCCATAGGACTAGCGGGAGGGGAAGAGACCCAGTACTTC

D: NA
J: TRBJ1-1
size: NA
V: TRBV20-1
CDR3: CSARQAAGNTEAFF
DNA: TGCAGTGCTAGACAGGCAGCTGGGAACACTGAAGCTTTCTTT

D: NA
J: TRBJ2-3
size: NA
V: TRBV4-1
CDR3: CASSQEVGRRSTDTQYF
DNA: TGCGCCAGCAGCCAAGAAGTGGGACGGCGAAGCACAGATACGCAGTATTTT